This T cell receptor (beta chain) was recovered during a study of cytomegalovirus exposure and HLA in healthy donors. Whole-study findings and limits: A later analysis showed that HLA-associated TCR beta chains had undergone more clonal expansion than equally common others.

This PCR relied on a set of 60 Vbeta primers and 13 Jbeta primers. The protocol was immunoSEQ multiplex PCR, while the TCRdb copy is restricted to in-frame clones and leaves out a portion. The sample gives 79,000 or so clones, under 85% of which show up once; about 16% is in the top ten. A note on this clone: Its antigen is unknown.

This TCR was sampled from a woman in her forties in good health and CMV-seropositive. The specimen was PBMCs.

The CDR3 sequence: CASSQDRGPQPQHF. In nucleotides, the CDR3 is TGTGCCAGCAGCCAGGACAGGGGACCTCAGCCCCAGCATTTT. The V gene is TRBV6-6, the J gene TRBJ1-5; the match to TRBD1 covers 9 bases. J lost 6 bases, V lost 6 bases, and 6 bases had no gene match. Per germline, CDR1 MNHNY and CDR2 SVGAGI (reference sequence). This CDR3 comprises 14 residues.